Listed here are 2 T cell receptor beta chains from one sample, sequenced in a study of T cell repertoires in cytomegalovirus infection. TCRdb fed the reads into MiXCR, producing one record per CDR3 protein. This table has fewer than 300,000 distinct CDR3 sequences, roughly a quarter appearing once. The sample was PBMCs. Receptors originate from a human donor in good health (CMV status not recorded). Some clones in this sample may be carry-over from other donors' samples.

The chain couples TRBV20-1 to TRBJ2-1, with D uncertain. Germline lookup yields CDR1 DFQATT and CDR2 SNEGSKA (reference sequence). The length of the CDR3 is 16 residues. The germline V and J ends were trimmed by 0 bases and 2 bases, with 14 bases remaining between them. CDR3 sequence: CSARDLTIGAYNEQFF. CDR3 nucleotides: TGCAGTGCTAGAGATCTAACCATCGGAGCCTACAATGAGCAGTTCTTC.

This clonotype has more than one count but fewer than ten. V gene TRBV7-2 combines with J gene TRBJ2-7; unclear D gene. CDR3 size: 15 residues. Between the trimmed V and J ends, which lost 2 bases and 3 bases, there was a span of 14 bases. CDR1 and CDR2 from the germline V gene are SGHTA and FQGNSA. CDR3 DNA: TGTGCCAGCAGCTTAAGGTCTGGCAGTTTCTACGAGCAGTACTTC. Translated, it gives CASSLRSGSFYEQYF.